This section outlines one T cell receptor (beta chain) sequence together with its context. The data originate from a study of T cell changes during pregnancy in multiple sclerosis. Sequenced by immunoSEQ multiplex PCR; TCRdb stores in-frame clones only, minus some. The data contain 15,000 to 25,000 clones, roughly nine tenths of them singletons. The sequenced sample was CD8+ T cells from peripheral blood mononuclear cells, obtained in the second trimester of pregnancy. This TCR derives from a female donor in good health, enrolled as a control in a pregnancy study.

CDR3 sequence: CASSIGGSNQPQHF. The CDR3 DNA sequence: TGTGCCAGTAGTATCGGCGGGAGCAATCAGCCCCAGCATTTT. The chain links TRBV19 to TRBJ1-5; D is uncertain. V lost 3 bases, J lost 1 base, and 7 bases lay in between. Per germline, CDR1 LNHDA and CDR2 SQIVND (reference sequence). The CDR3 contains 14 residues.